What follows are 29 T cell receptor beta chains derived from one specimen sequenced in a study of breast tumors, draining lymph nodes, adjacent tissues (dated by TCRdb to the mid-2010s). Library preparation employed multiplex PCR. Sequenced using an Illumina HiSeq 2000. The public reads were run again by TCRdb, first through fastp at Q25 and then through MiXCR, and only productive beta chains were kept. Identical CDR3 protein sequences are pooled into one entry, listed with their most common genes and DNA. Counted in this sample were some 100,000 distinct CDR3 sequences; about 20% of them appeared once. The biggest ten clones account for around 1.2% of the sample. Lymph node samples were obtained from the axillary draining lymph nodes of breast cancer patients. Sequencing was carried out using axillary lymph node tissue. The receptors derive from a female donor with breast cancer. Some clones in this sample may be carry-over from other donors' samples.

This clonotype was seen repeatedly, ten times or more. This chain joins TRBV28 and TRBJ1-2; D unclear. Germline values: CDR1 MDHEN, CDR2 SYDVKM. There are 12 residues in the CDR3. Deletions cut 11 bases from V and 0 bases from J, with 10 bases between. The CDR3 spells CAAEGSNYGYTF. CDR3 coding DNA: TGTGCCGCGGAAGGTTCTAACTATGGCTACACCTTC.

This clonotype was counted many times. V gene TRBV4-1 combines with J gene TRBJ2-1; D call uncertain. Trimming left V 1 base short and J 0 bases short, with 13 bases between. The CDR3 totals 17 residues. Germline CDR1 is MGHRA and CDR2 is YSYEKL. CDR3 amino acids: CASSQVGDGSSYNEQFF. Written as DNA, the CDR3 is TGCGCCAGCAGCCAAGTAGGTGACGGTAGCTCCTACAATGAGCAGTTCTTC.

This clonotype was seen repeatedly, ten times or more. The chain recombines TRBV5-5 with TRBJ1-2; 7 nucleotides match TRBD1. This CDR3 is 12 amino acids long. After removal of 4 bases from V and 8 bases from J, the junction contained 5 bases not matched to a gene. Germline V CDR1 and CDR2: SGHKS, YYEKEE (reference sequence). CDR3 nucleotides: TGTGCCAGCAGCATCGACAGGGTGGGCTACACCTTC. This codes for CASSIDRVGYTF.

This sequence joins TRBV28 and TRBJ1-6; a weak D match, TRBD1 (6 bases). Trimming removed 6 bases from V and 9 bases from J, with 18 bases in between. In germline, CDR1 is MDHEN, CDR2 SYDVKM. CDR3 length: 15 amino acids. CDR3 region: CASSLQGSWGSPLHF. The DNA for the CDR3 is TGTGCCAGCAGCCTTCAGGGGTCCTGGGGTTCACCCCTCCACTTT.

This clonotype was seen many times. The chain recombines TRBV4-2 with TRBJ2-7; 8 bases are shared with TRBD1. V was clipped by 0 bases and J by 3 bases; unmatched bases: 7. Germline V CDR1 and CDR2: LGHNA, YNFKEQ. The CDR3 length is 16 residues. The CDR3 DNA reads TGTGCCAGCAGCCAAGAATCGGCCGACAGGGGCTACGAGCAGTACTTC. Its translation: CASSQESADRGYEQYF.

This clonotype was observed at least ten times. The chain employs TRBV7-2 and TRBJ1-5; D is perhaps TRBD1 (6 bases). The CDR3 has 14 amino acids. Germline V lookup: CDR1 SGHTA, CDR2 FQGNSA. The V gene lost 5 bases and the J gene lost 3 bases, with 11 bases spanning the gap. CDR3 DNA: TGTGCCAGCAGCAATGGACAGAACAATCAGCCCCAGCATTTT. It translates to CASSNGQNNQPQHF.

This chain joins TRBV4-1 and TRBJ2-6; D remains ambiguous. The germline V and J ends were trimmed by 5 bases and 1 base, with 15 bases remaining between them. CDR1 MGHRA and CDR2 YSYEKL come from the germline V gene. The CDR3 has 17 residues. The CDR3 protein is CASSNRQYESGANVLTF. DNA of the CDR3: TGCGCCAGCAGCAATCGCCAATACGAGTCTGGGGCCAACGTCCTGACTTTC.

The count of this clonotype is one. The CDR3 end shows no conserved phenylalanine or tryptophan, and so a read error is likely. J is TRBJ1-1 and V is TRBV19, with 9 bases that match TRBD1. CDR1 is LNHDA and CDR2 is SQIVND in the germline V gene (reference sequence). The J segment lost 10 bases and the V segment lost 4 bases, leaving 10 bases of the junction unmatched. The CDR3 extends over 14 amino acids. CDR3 coding DNA: TGTGCCAGTAGTAGTATACGACTGACAGGGGGAGCTTTCTCT. Amino acids: CASSSIRLTGGAFS.

This clonotype was observed at least ten times. The chain couples TRBV7-9 to TRBJ2-7; TRBD1 agrees at 10 bases. With V trimmed by 5 bases and J by 3 bases, 7 bases remained unmatched. The CDR3 is 15 amino acids. CDR1 and CDR2 (germline): SEHNR, FQNEAQ (reference sequence). CDR3: CASSPPGQGDYEQYF. The CDR3 DNA is TGTGCCAGCAGCCCACCAGGACAGGGGGACTACGAGCAGTACTTC.

This clonotype has a count of ten or more. V gene TRBV20-1 combines with J gene TRBJ2-3; 11 nucleotides agree with TRBD2. Unmatched junction bases numbered 7, after V lost 0 bases and J lost 2 bases. The CDR3 loop spans 17 amino acids. Germline assignment: CDR1 DFQATT and CDR2 SNEGSKA (reference sequence). CDR3 sequence (DNA): TGCAGTGCTAGAGAACTAGCGGGAGCCGATGCCACAGATACGCAGTATTTT. Protein: CSARELAGADATDTQYF.

In its sample, this clonotype was seen many times. This sequence joins TRBV6-5 and TRBJ2-2; D unresolved. This CDR3 contains 14 residues. The germline V gene encodes CDR1 MNHEY and CDR2 SVGAGI. Trimming shortened V by 0 bases and J by 7 bases, and 9 bases separated the two germline ends. The CDR3 spells CASSYSSEIGELFF. As DNA, the CDR3 is TGTGCCAGCAGTTACTCTTCCGAAATCGGGGAGCTGTTTTTT.

This clonotype was counted at least ten times. The V call is TRBV7-9, the J call TRBJ2-7, with D perhaps TRBD2 (6 bases). The CDR3 is made up of 16 amino acids. Trimming removed 2 bases from V and 1 base from J, with 15 bases in between. In germline, CDR1 is SEHNR, CDR2 FQNEAQ (reference sequence). CDR3 in DNA: TGTGCCAGCAGCTTAATGAGTACCGGGGGATCCTACGAGCAGTACTTC. Its translation is CASSLMSTGGSYEQYF.

This clonotype has ten or more counts. The V call is TRBV9, the J call TRBJ2-3; D gene uncertain. Trimming took 4 bases from V and 3 from J, leaving 15 bases between them. This CDR3 has 15 residues. Germline lookup yields CDR1 SGDLS and CDR2 YYNGEE. Written as DNA, the CDR3 is TGTGCCAGCAGCTTGCGACCCCAGAGGACAGATACGCAGTATTTT. Translated: CASSLRPQRTDTQYF. Based on the CDR3 plus reference TRBV9 and TRBJ2-3, the full variable domain is DSGVTQTPKHLITATGQRVTLRCSPRSGDLSVYWYQQSLDQGLQFLIQYYNGEERAKGNILERFSAQQFPDLHSELNLSSLELGDSALYFCASSLRPQRTDTQYFGPGTRLTVL.

The chain links TRBV11-2 to TRBJ1-5, with TRBD1 matching over 7 bases. Germline CDR1 and CDR2: SGHAT and FQNNGV. The CDR3 is 15 residues long. V lost 3 bases and J lost 6; bases outside the gene matches: 8. CDR3 loop: CASSLAGGSSQPQHF. The CDR3, as DNA: TGTGCCAGCAGCTTGGCAGGGGGTTCCAGTCAGCCCCAGCATTTT.

This clonotype was counted ten times or more. The chain couples TRBV20-1 to TRBJ1-6, with no clear D. The CDR3 loop spans 13 amino acids. Germline V gives CDR1 DFQATT, CDR2 SNEGSKA (reference sequence). Trimming removed 6 bases at V and 9 bases at J, with 15 bases between. CDR3 sequence reads: CSAQEHGSSPLHF. DNA of the CDR3: TGCAGTGCCCAAGAACATGGGAGTTCACCCCTCCACTTT.

Ten or more counts support this clonotype. This chain links TRBV5-4 with TRBJ2-5; D might be TRBD1 (6 bases). Between the trimmed V and J ends, which lost 0 bases and 2 bases, there was a span of 11 bases. The CDR3 runs 15 residues. Per germline, CDR1 SGHNT and CDR2 YYREEE (reference sequence). In DNA, the CDR3 is TGTGCCAGCAGCTTGGCCGGGACACAACAAGAGACCCAGTACTTC. This gives the protein CASSLAGTQQETQYF.

This clonotype was seen many times. The germline gene is not matched at one end of the junction; a read error may be the cause. The V and J genes are TRBV24-1 and TRBJ2-7; D gene unclear. The CDR3 contains 13 residues. Per germline, CDR1 KGHDR and CDR2 SFDVKD. The CDR3 here is CATSERSPYGQYF. The CDR3, as DNA: TGTGCCACCAGTGAAAGGTCCCCGTACGGGCAGTACTTC.

Ten or more counts support this clonotype. The chain employs TRBV10-3 and TRBJ2-3; 10 bases map to TRBD2. V shed 11 bases and J 1 base; nucleotides not matched to a gene: 6. This CDR3 comprises 14 residues. From germline, CDR1 is ENHRY and CDR2 SYGVKD. The CDR3 spells CAASGTSGTDTQYF. The CDR3 DNA reads TGTGCCGCTTCCGGGACTAGCGGCACAGATACGCAGTATTTT.

Worth noting for this clonotype: A much more abundant neighbour one base away suggests this may be a read error. V gene TRBV6-6 combines with J gene TRBJ2-3; no clear D gene. Per germline, CDR1 MNHNY and CDR2 SVGAGI (reference sequence). The germline V and J ends were trimmed by 8 bases and 2 bases, with 11 bases remaining between them. The length of the CDR3 is 13 residues. CDR3 coding DNA: TGTGCCAGCGAAGGGCCCTCCACAGATACGCAGTATTTT. It specifies CASEGPSTDTQYF.

Details on this clonotype: A much larger clonotype is one base distant, so this may be a read error. V gene TRBV19 combines with J gene TRBJ1-4; D is possibly TRBD1 (5 bases). The germline V gene has CDR1 LNHDA and CDR2 SQIVND (reference sequence). The CDR3 sequence is 15 residues long. This CDR3 reads CASSKGRIRDENLFF. The CDR3, as DNA: TGTGCCAGTAGTAAGGGGAGGATAAGGGATGAAAACCTGTTTTTT. The whole variable domain, filled in from reference TRBV19 and TRBJ1-4, reads DGGITQSPKYLFRKEGQNVTLSCEQNLNHDAMYWYRQDPGQGLRLIYYSQIVNDFQKGDIAEGYSVSREKKESFPLTVTSAQKNPTAFYLCASSKGRIRDENLFFGSGTQLSVL.

This clonotype was seen many times. The genes are TRBV9 and TRBJ2-3; a possible D gene is TRBD2 (5 bases). Germline V gene data show CDR1 as SGDLS and CDR2 as YYNGEE. The CDR3 covers 14 residues. V was trimmed by 1 base and J by 4 bases, leaving 10 bases between them. CDR3 residues: CASSVSARADTQYF. The CDR3 region has the DNA TGTGCCAGCAGCGTATCTGCGAGGGCAGATACGCAGTATTTT.

This chain uses TRBV11-2 with TRBJ1-2; tentatively, D is TRBD1 (6 bases). Germline CDR1 reads SGHAT; CDR2 reads FQNNGV. The V end was cut by 2 bases, the J end by 8 bases, with 15 bases between. The length of the CDR3 is 14 residues. The CDR3 sequence is CASSLLARGGGYTF. The CDR3 DNA reads TGTGCCAGCAGCTTATTGGCCAGGGGTGGAGGCTACACCTTC.

This clonotype was counted ten times or more. This chain links TRBV20-1 with TRBJ2-7; D not resolved. Germline CDR1 is DFQATT and CDR2 is SNEGSKA (reference sequence). The CDR3 runs to 13 residues. The V end was cut by 1 base, the J end by 0 bases, with 7 bases between. This CDR3 is CSARGRDSYEQYF. In DNA, the CDR3 is TGCAGTGCTAGAGGTCGCGACTCCTACGAGCAGTACTTC.

This clonotype was seen ten or more times. The CDR3 region is CASSEQQGAKTYEQYF. The DNA of the CDR3 is TGCGCCAGCAGCGAACAACAGGGGGCGAAGACCTACGAGCAGTACTTC. The rearrangement links TRBV5-1 to TRBJ2-7, with 9 bases fitting TRBD1. Per the germline V gene, CDR1 is SGHRS and CDR2 is YFSETQ. The CDR3 runs to 16 residues. Trimming removed 4 bases from V and 2 bases from J; junction bases left unmatched: 10.

V usage is TRBV5-1 and J usage is TRBJ2-7; no clear D. The CDR3 has 15 amino acids. The V end lost 0 bases, the J end lost 6 bases, and 16 bases lay between the germline ends. Germline V CDR1 and CDR2: SGHRS, YFSETQ. The CDR3 spells CASSLDFPPSGEQYF. The CDR3 DNA sequence: TGCGCCAGCAGCTTGGACTTCCCGCCCTCTGGCGAGCAGTACTTC.

The table lists this clonotype with many counts. The rearrangement uses TRBV10-3 and TRBJ2-7, with D possibly matching TRBD1 (6 bases). The CDR3 has 14 residues. V gave up 1 base and J gave up 1 base, with 8 bases separating them. The germline gives CDR1 ENHRY, CDR2 SYGVKD. CDR3 loop: CAISEYRESYEQYF. The CDR3 DNA reads as TGTGCCATCAGTGAGTACAGGGAGTCCTACGAGCAGTACTTC.

There are a few counts of this clonotype. The genes are TRBV19 and TRBJ1-4; D gene ambiguous. The CDR3 consists of 11 residues. The germline V gene has CDR1 LNHDA and CDR2 SQIVND (reference sequence). Trimming took 6 bases from V and 8 from J, leaving 7 bases between them. The CDR3 bases are TGTGCCAGTAGATCTATCGAAAAACTGTTTTTT. This gives the protein CASRSIEKLFF.

This clonotype was observed at least ten times. The J gene is TRBJ1-6, the V gene TRBV6-1; D not certain. V was clipped by 5 bases and J by 3 bases, with 8 bases between them. In germline, CDR1 is MNHNS, CDR2 SASEGT. The CDR3 is made up of 14 amino acids. CDR3 sequence reads: CASSSDRYNSPLHF. Here the CDR3 DNA reads TGTGCCAGCAGTTCCGATCGCTATAATTCACCCCTCCACTTT.

Points on this clonotype: It may be a read error: a sequence one base away is much more abundant. The chain couples TRBV9 to TRBJ2-1, with TRBD2 identical over 12 bases. The length of the CDR3 is 15 residues. Per the germline V gene, CDR1 is SGDLS and CDR2 is YYNGEE. The CDR3 protein is CACSGGTSGYNEQFF. In DNA form, the CDR3 reads TGTGCCTGCAGCGGCGGGACTAGCGGGTACAATGAGCAGTTCTTC. Filled out from reference TRBV9 and TRBJ2-1, the complete variable domain reads DSGVTQTPKHLITATGQRVTLRCSPRSGDLSVYWYQQSLDQGLQFLIQYYNGEERAKGNILERFSAQQFPDLHSELNLSSLELGDSALYFCACSGGTSGYNEQFFGPGTRLTVL.